Presented here are 26 T cell receptor beta chains from one specimen sequenced in a study of cytomegalovirus exposure and HLA in healthy donors. The PCR was carried out with 60 Vbeta primers and 13 Jbeta primers. The data were produced by immunoSEQ multiplex PCR, yet TCRdb's version contains in-frame clones alone and is incomplete. The table records some 180,000 clones, almost 75% of them present only once. Sequenced input: PBMCs. These receptors came from a woman younger than 35 in good health and CMV-seropositive.

This clone was found a few times. V is TRBV7-2 and J is TRBJ2-5; TRBD2 agrees at 10 bases. The CDR3 contains 15 residues. Germline assignment: CDR1 SGHTA and CDR2 FQGNSA. Trimming removed 4 bases from V and 5 bases from J; junction bases left unmatched: 7. CDR3 residues: CASSSSSGGRETQYF. CDR3 DNA: TGTGCCAGCAGCTCCTCTAGCGGGGGACGGGAGACCCAGTACTTC.

The rearrangement joins TRBV7-2 to TRBJ2-4; possibly TRBD2 for D (7 bases). CDR1 is SGHTA, CDR2 FQGNSA, per germline. This CDR3 has 15 amino acids. Between the trimmed V and J ends, which lost 7 bases and 8 bases, there was a span of 21 bases. The CDR3 sequence: CASTMGGPGQDIQYF. The CDR3 bases are TGTGCCAGCACCATGGGGGGGCCCGGCCAAGACATTCAGTACTTC.

This chain joins TRBV6-1 and TRBJ1-2, with D possibly being TRBD1 (5 bases). This CDR3 comprises 15 residues. V shed 6 bases and J shed 4 bases, with 18 bases lying between them. Germline V CDR1 and CDR2: MNHNS, SASEGT. CDR3 DNA sequence: TGTGCCAGCAGCGCAGCAAGACCGGGGGGCTATGGCTACACCTTC. Protein: CASSAARPGGYGYTF.

The chain recombines TRBV19 with TRBJ1-2; 7 bases line up with TRBD1. CDR1 and CDR2 (germline): LNHDA, SQIVND (reference sequence). The CDR3 covers 18 residues. V shed 4 bases and J 2 bases; nucleotides not matched to a gene: 16. As DNA, the CDR3 is TGTGCCAGTAGTACCTCGCTGGGATCGGGACAGATAAACTATGGCTACACCTTC. It specifies CASSTSLGSGQINYGYTF.

V gene TRBV29-1 combines with J gene TRBJ2-3; 10 bases are shared with TRBD1. The CDR3 consists of 12 residues. CDR1 SQVTM and CDR2 ANQGSEA come from the germline V gene. Unmatched junction bases numbered 2, after V lost 7 bases and J lost 4 bases. The CDR3 loop reads CSADRGADTQYF. CDR3 nucleotides: TGCAGCGCGGACAGGGGGGCAGATACGCAGTATTTT.

The rearrangement joins TRBV4-2 to TRBJ2-2, with D unresolved. This CDR3 has 14 amino acids. V lost 6 bases to trimming and J lost 2 bases, with 10 bases between them. Germline V gene lookup returns CDR1 LGHNA and CDR2 YNFKEQ. The CDR3 spells CASSTRVNTGELFF. CDR3 coding DNA: TGTGCCAGCAGTACCCGGGTTAACACCGGGGAGCTGTTTTTT.

This clone was observed a handful of times. This rearrangement joins TRBV6-1 to TRBJ1-1; tentatively, D is TRBD1 (6 bases). Germline V gene data show CDR1 as MNHNS and CDR2 as SASEGT. Trimming removed 2 bases from V and 0 bases from J, with 22 bases in between. This CDR3 comprises 19 residues. CDR3 coding DNA: TGTGCCAGCAGTGAATCCGTGGCGTCAGGGGTCGGAATGAACACTGAAGCTTTCTTT. It is translated as CASSESVASGVGMNTEAFF.

The chain joins TRBV29-1 to TRBJ2-2; D call uncertain. Trimming took off 4 bases at V and 3 bases at J, with 6 bases between the two ends. Germline CDR1 is SQVTM and CDR2 is ANQGSEA. This CDR3 has 12 amino acids. The CDR3 protein is CSVVRYTGELFF. In DNA, the CDR3 is TGCAGCGTTGTCAGGTACACCGGGGAGCTGTTTTTT.

V gene TRBV7-2 combines with J gene TRBJ2-3; 9 nucleotides line up with TRBD2. V dropped 7 bases and J dropped 7; count of bases not matched to a gene: 9. Germline V gives CDR1 SGHTA, CDR2 FQGNSA. The CDR3 contains 14 residues. This chain's CDR3 is CASKNPSGGNTQYF. The CDR3 DNA follows: TGTGCCAGCAAAAACCCCAGCGGGGGGAATACGCAGTATTTT.

This chain connects TRBV19 to TRBJ2-2; D may be TRBD2 (5 bases). This CDR3 spans 13 amino acids. V was clipped by 4 bases and J by 3 bases, with 6 bases between them. Per the germline V gene, CDR1 is LNHDA and CDR2 is SQIVND (reference sequence). The CDR3: CASSRRDTGELFF. CDR3 coding DNA: TGTGCCAGTAGTAGGCGGGACACCGGGGAGCTGTTTTTT.

The V gene is TRBV19, the J gene TRBJ1-5, with D possibly matching TRBD1 (6 bases). Germline CDR1 and CDR2: LNHDA and SQIVND (reference sequence). The CDR3 has 16 residues. V was shortened by 3 bases and J by 3 bases, with 15 bases between the two germline ends. The CDR3 nucleotides read TGTGCCAGTAGTATTGGAGGCAGGGGCCTCAATCAGCCCCAGCATTTT. It translates to CASSIGGRGLNQPQHF. Combining the CDR3 with reference TRBV19 and TRBJ1-5 gives the whole variable domain DGGITQSPKYLFRKEGQNVTLSCEQNLNHDAMYWYRQDPGQGLRLIYYSQIVNDFQKGDIAEGYSVSREKKESFPLTVTSAQKNPTAFYLCASSIGGRGLNQPQHFGDGTRLSIL.

In its sample, this clone was seen a few times. The CDR3 loop reads CARYRDRAYNSPLHF. The CDR3, as DNA: TGTGCCAGATATCGGGACAGGGCATATAATTCACCCCTCCACTTT. This chain links TRBV6-4 with TRBJ1-6; 9 bases fit TRBD1. After removal of 9 bases from V and 4 bases from J, the junction contained 7 bases not matched to a gene. This CDR3 spans 15 amino acids. Germline CDR1 and CDR2: MRHNA and SNTAGT.

As DNA, the CDR3 is TGTGCCAGCAGCGAAAGTTCGCTAGCGGGGAGAGATACGCAGTATTTT. Protein sequence: CASSESSLAGRDTQYF. The chain recombines TRBV4-2 with TRBJ2-3, with 9 bases aligning to TRBD2. Germline V CDR1 and CDR2: LGHNA, YNFKEQ. The junction had 11 bases not matched to a gene; V was cut back by 5 bases and J by 5 bases. The CDR3 extends over 16 amino acids.

The chain carries TRBV5-1 and TRBJ2-2, with 7 bases identical to TRBD2. Germline assignment: CDR1 SGHRS and CDR2 YFSETQ. This CDR3 is 15 amino acids long. V lost 3 bases to trimming and J lost 0 bases; unmatched junction nucleotides: 2. The CDR3 region is CASSSGTTNTGELFF. Here the CDR3 DNA reads TGCGCCAGCAGCTCCGGGACTACGAACACCGGGGAGCTGTTTTTT.

This rearrangement joins TRBV6-5 to TRBJ1-2; D is unclear. This CDR3 has 13 residues. The germline CDR1 and CDR2 sequences are MNHEY and SVGAGI. The ends were cut back, 5 bases at V and 3 bases at J, with 10 bases in the middle. The CDR3 loop is CASSPTEYYGYTF. For the CDR3, the DNA is TGTGCCAGCAGTCCGACGGAGTACTATGGCTACACCTTC.

The CDR3 region is CASSLSPVNYGYTF. Written as DNA, the CDR3 is TGTGCCAGCAGCTTATCCCCAGTGAACTATGGCTACACCTTC. The chain recombines TRBV7-9 with TRBJ1-2, with D uncertain. Germline V gene lookup returns CDR1 SEHNR and CDR2 FQNEAQ (reference sequence). This CDR3 has 14 amino acids. Trimming removed 2 bases at V and 2 bases at J, with 9 bases between.

The chain has TRBV5-4 and TRBJ2-3, with TRBD2 as a possible D gene (6 bases). V lost 2 bases and J lost 3, with 22 bases in between. From germline, CDR1 is SGHNT and CDR2 YYREEE (reference sequence). There are 18 residues in the CDR3. The CDR3 region has the DNA TGTGCCAGCAGCTTAATCATCTGGGGGGACCGAAGGACAGATACGCAGTATTTT. Its translation is CASSLIIWGDRRTDTQYF.

The chain links TRBV6-1 to TRBJ2-3; 13 nucleotides line up with TRBD2. V dropped 2 bases and J dropped 0; count of bases not matched to a gene: 5. The CDR3 loop spans 18 amino acids. Germline V lookup: CDR1 MNHNS, CDR2 SASEGT. CDR3 in DNA: TGTGCCAGCAGTGAAAGGGGACTAGCGGGGACTAGCACAGATACGCAGTATTTT. Protein product: CASSERGLAGTSTDTQYF.

The J gene is TRBJ2-5, the V gene TRBV12-5, with 9 bases fitting TRBD1. CDR1 and CDR2 from the germline V gene are LGHNT and FRNRAP. This CDR3 contains 13 residues. V lost 7 bases and J lost 3; bases outside the gene matches: 3. The CDR3 loop is CASARDREETQYF. The CDR3 DNA follows: TGTGCTAGTGCTCGGGACAGGGAAGAGACCCAGTACTTC.

The chain carries TRBV25-1 and TRBJ1-1, with D possibly matching TRBD1 (6 bases). Looked up from germline, CDR1 is MGHDK and CDR2 is SYGVNS. This CDR3 has 17 residues. V lost 4 bases and J 0 bases, leaving 18 bases between the germline ends. Here the CDR3 reads CASSAQPGTKMNTEAFF. In nucleotides, the CDR3 is TGTGCCAGCAGTGCACAACCAGGGACAAAGATGAACACTGAAGCTTTCTTT.

The chain carries TRBV5-6 and TRBJ2-6; D is possibly TRBD1 (5 bases). The CDR3 consists of 15 residues. Per the germline V gene, CDR1 is SGHDT and CDR2 is YYEEEE. V was pared by 1 base and J by 1 base, with 6 bases between. The CDR3 sequence: CASSLQGSGANVLTF. The CDR3 coding sequence is TGTGCCAGCAGCTTGCAGGGTTCTGGGGCCAACGTCCTGACTTTC.

This chain connects TRBV19 to TRBJ1-5; 7 bases line up with TRBD1. The CDR3 covers 17 residues. Trimming removed 2 bases from V and 0 bases from J; junction bases left unmatched: 7. Germline V gives CDR1 LNHDA, CDR2 SQIVND (reference sequence). The CDR3: CASSILGQSYSNQPQHF. In nucleotides, the CDR3 is TGTGCCAGTAGTATATTGGGACAGAGTTATAGCAATCAGCCCCAGCATTTT.

For this clone: This sample includes further DNA sequences coding for the same CDR3. The chain uses TRBV12-5 and TRBJ2-7; no definite D call. The CDR3 runs to 11 residues. Trimming pared 5 bases from V and 3 bases from J, leaving 5 bases between. Germline V gene data show CDR1 as LGHNT and CDR2 as FRNRAP. The CDR3 DNA sequence: TGTGCTAGTGGTACCTACTACGAGCAGTACTTC. Protein: CASGTYYEQYF.

This clone was counted a few times. The chain carries TRBV13 and TRBJ1-1; D not resolved. The length of the CDR3 is 13 residues. Trimming stripped 5 bases from V and 6 bases from J, with 13 bases between. Germline V CDR1 and CDR2: PRHDT, FYEKMQ (reference sequence). The CDR3 DNA follows: TGTGCCAGCAGCAAAGCGGAGGGTGCTGAAGCTTTCTTT. Its protein is CASSKAEGAEAFF.

This chain uses TRBV2 with TRBJ1-5; TRBD1 is a possible D gene (5 bases). V was trimmed by 8 bases and J by 7 bases, leaving 18 bases between them. From germline, CDR1 is SNHLY and CDR2 FYNNEI. This CDR3 has 14 amino acids. The CDR3 sequence is CASQIDSRGQPQHF. The CDR3 DNA follows: TGTGCCAGCCAAATTGACAGCCGCGGACAGCCCCAGCATTTT. Full variable domain (missing parts from reference TRBV2 and TRBJ1-5): EPEVTQTPSHQVTQMGQEVILRCVPISNHLYFYWYRQILGQKVEFLVSFYNNEISEKSEIFDDQFSVERPDGSNFTLKIRSTKLEDSAMYFCASQIDSRGQPQHFGDGTRLSIL.

This rearrangement joins TRBV30 to TRBJ1-2; 10 nucleotides line up with TRBD1. CDR1 and CDR2 from the germline V gene are GTSNPN and SVGIG (reference sequence). The CDR3 sequence is 14 residues long. V was pared by 0 bases and J by 6 bases, with 4 bases of the junction left unmatched. The CDR3 here is CAWSVTGTGDGYTF. The CDR3, as DNA: TGTGCCTGGAGTGTAACCGGGACAGGGGATGGCTACACCTTC. Full variable domain (outside the CDR3, taken from reference TRBV30 and TRBJ1-2): SQTIHQWPATLVQPVGSPLSLECTVEGTSNPNLYWYRQAAGRGLQLLFYSVGIGQISSEVPQNLSASRPQDRQFILSSKKLLLSDSGFYLCAWSVTGTGDGYTFGSGTRLTVV.